Listed below are T cell receptor beta chains from one sample, sequenced in a study of T cell responses to AZD1222 COVID-19 vaccine. Sequencing used immunoSEQ multiplex PCR; TCRdb keeps in-frame clones, though not all of them. The table includes over 150,000 clones, 88% detected once. The input for sequencing was peripheral blood, taken on day 0 of AZD1222 vaccination. These receptors originate from an adult in good health. CDR3s include the opening cysteine and the closing phenylalanine or tryptophan. Each record gives: CDR3 DNA, CDR3 protein, D gene, J gene, clone size, V gene. A D gene is named only where the DNA matches it firmly. Clone size is not always given. Where it is, it says once, few, many or a class for expanded clones.

TGTGCCAGCAGCTTGGGACAATCGAACACTGAAGCTTTCTTT | CASSLGQSNTEAFF | . | TRBJ1-1 | . | TRBV5-6
TGCGCCAGCAGTCTGGGGCCCGAGTCACCCCTCCACTTT | CASSLGPESPLHF | . | TRBJ1-6 | . | TRBV5-1
TGTGCCACCAGCAGAGTGACTGGGGTCCGCTCCGAAGCTTTCTTT | CATSRVTGVRSEAFF | . | TRBJ1-1 | . | TRBV15
TGTGCCAGCAGTTACTCGGGGACAAACACTGAAGCTTTCTTT | CASSYSGTNTEAFF | . | TRBJ1-1 | . | TRBV6-6
TGTGCCAGCAGGAAAGGACTACATCAAGAGACCCAGTACTTC | CASRKGLHQETQYF | . | TRBJ2-5 | . | TRBV6-5
TGTGCCAGCAGTGACCGCGGGGGGCCTAACACCGGGGAGCTGTTTTTT | CASSDRGGPNTGELFF | TRBD2 | TRBJ2-2 | . | TRBV6-4
TGTGCCAGCAGTTTATCCGGGACAGGGGCCTTGAACACTGAAGCTTTCTTT | CASSLSGTGALNTEAFF | TRBD1 | TRBJ1-1 | . | TRBV27
TGTGCCAGCAGTTTGGGGCGGACAGGCTATGGCTACACCTTC | CASSLGRTGYGYTF | . | TRBJ1-2 | . | TRBV21-1
TGTGCCAGCAGCTTAGAGCCAGCTAACACCGGGGAGCTGTTTTTT | CASSLEPANTGELFF | . | TRBJ2-2 | . | TRBV11-2
TGTGCCAGCAGGCGACTAGCGGGGGATCAAGAGACCCAGTACTTC | CASRRLAGDQETQYF | TRBD2 | TRBJ2-5 | . | TRBV13
TGTGCCATCAGTGAAGGACCCCGCTCTGGAAACACCATATATTTT | CAISEGPRSGNTIYF | . | TRBJ1-3 | few | TRBV10-3
TGCAGTGCTAGTAGGCCGGGGGGCCAAGAGACCCAGTACTTC | CSASRPGGQETQYF | TRBD2 | TRBJ2-5 | . | TRBV20-1
TGTGCCAGTGGGACAGGGGCCTACGAGCAGTACTTC | CASGTGAYEQYF | TRBD1 | TRBJ2-7 | . | TRBV5-5
TGTGCCAGCAGCTTAGTTTTGGGAACTTACAATGAGCAGTTCTTC | CASSLVLGTYNEQFF | . | TRBJ2-1 | . | TRBV7-9
TGCGCCAGCAGCTTAGGCAGGACTGGGAATTCACCCCTCCACTTT | CASSLGRTGNSPLHF | . | TRBJ1-6 | . | TRBV5-1
TGCGCCAGCAGCTTGGCCCCTGGACAGAAATATGGCTACACCTTC | CASSLAPGQKYGYTF | . | TRBJ1-2 | . | TRBV5-1
TGTGCCAGCAGCCAAGGAGGGAATCTCGGAAACACCATATATTTT | CASSQGGNLGNTIYF | . | TRBJ1-3 | . | TRBV3-1/TRBV3-2
TGTGCCAGCAGCCCTTCTAGCGGAGCGAACACCGGGGAGCTGTTTTTT | CASSPSSGANTGELFF | TRBD2 | TRBJ2-2 | few | TRBV5-6
TGCGCCAGCAGCCAAGGGGAGGGAACCTACAATGAGCAGTTCTTC | CASSQGEGTYNEQFF | TRBD2 | TRBJ2-1 | . | TRBV4-3
TGTGCCAGCAGTTTGACAGCGACCTACGAGCAGTACTTC | CASSLTATYEQYF | . | TRBJ2-7 | . | TRBV12-3/TRBV12-4
TGTGCCAGCAGTTACGGGAGGGGGCGTGTGAACACTGAAGCTTTCTTT | CASSYGRGRVNTEAFF | TRBD1 | TRBJ1-1 | few | TRBV6-2/TRBV6-3
TGTGCCAGTAGTACCCATCCCGGTAATCAGCCCCAGCATTTT | CASSTHPGNQPQHF | . | TRBJ1-5 | . | TRBV19
TGTGCCAGCAGTCACGGGACCACAGATACGCAGTATTTT | CASSHGTTDTQYF | . | TRBJ2-3 | . | TRBV12-3/TRBV12-4
TGCGCCAGCAGTGGAACCCCCTACGAGCAGTACTTC | CASSGTPYEQYF | . | TRBJ2-7 | . | TRBV10-2
TGTGCCAGTAGTAACCGGGACAGGGGGCACTCAGATACGCAGTATTTT | CASSNRDRGHSDTQYF | TRBD1 | TRBJ2-3 | . | TRBV19
TGTGCCAGCTCACCGGAACAGGCCGACTCTGGAAACACCATATATTTT | CASSPEQADSGNTIYF | . | TRBJ1-3 | few | TRBV18
TGTGCCAGCAGCCAGGGCAACCAAGAGACCCAGTACTTC | CASSQGNQETQYF | . | TRBJ2-5 | . | TRBV3-1/TRBV3-2
TGTGCCAGCAGGCGCTCTGCAGGCAATGAGCAGTTCTTC | CASRRSAGNEQFF | . | TRBJ2-1 | . | TRBV14
TGTGCCAGCTCACCACCGGGATTTAGCGGGGGGGCCTTGCCCTACGAGCAGTACTTC | CASSPPGFSGGALPYEQYF | TRBD2 | TRBJ2-7 | . | TRBV18
TGTGCCAGCAGCTTAGGACAGGGGGCCAACTACGAGCAGTACTTC | CASSLGQGANYEQYF | TRBD1 | TRBJ2-7 | . | TRBV13
TGTGCCAGCAGCCCTACAGGGGTAGGCCCTGGGGCCAACGTCCTGACTTTC | CASSPTGVGPGANVLTF | TRBD1 | TRBJ2-6 | . | TRBV9
TGTGCCAGCAGCATCCCTCGGGAGGCGGAGAACACCGGGGAGCTGTTTTTT | CASSIPREAENTGELFF | TRBD2 | TRBJ2-2 | . | TRBV9
TGTGCCAGCAGCTCCGCCCAGGGAGGAGGGTTATCTGGAAACACCATATATTTT | CASSSAQGGGLSGNTIYF | . | TRBJ1-3 | few | TRBV7-6
TGCGCCAGCAGCCAAGGGGGGACTGGAAACACCATATATTTT | CASSQGGTGNTIYF | . | TRBJ1-3 | . | TRBV4-1
TGTGCTAGCAGCTCACAACCGGGACAGGGTCCCAATGAGCAGTTCTTC | CASSSQPGQGPNEQFF | TRBD1 | TRBJ2-1 | . | TRBV7-7
TGTGCCAGCAGCCGGGACGGAAACTACAATGAGCAGTTCTTC | CASSRDGNYNEQFF | . | TRBJ2-1 | . | TRBV7-2